This T cell receptor beta chain emerged from a study of T cells in tuberculosis. The method was immunoSEQ multiplex PCR; TCRdb's version includes in-frame clones alone and lacks a portion of them. The data hold roughly 35,000 clones, with about 93% observed a single time. General observations from the study: Active tuberculosis alpha repertoires lay closer to GMM-specific TCRs than controls'.

Comment on this clone: The antigen remains undetermined.

V lost 5 bases to trimming and J lost 9 bases, with 11 bases between them. Looked up from germline, CDR1 is DFQATT and CDR2 is SNEGSKA (reference sequence). The CDR3 runs to 11 residues. Tuberculin skin test and IGRA determined adolescents' latent tuberculosis status at entry. This TCR derives from a donor between 10 and 35 years old with latent tuberculosis or without tuberculosis infection. V and J are TRBV20-1 and TRBJ2-1; perhaps TRBD2 as D (5 bases). The sample was PBMCs. CDR3 sequence reads: CSAGEPPEQFF. CDR3 in DNA: TGCAGTGCTGGGGAGCCACCTGAGCAGTTCTTC.